The TCR beta chain described here comes from a study of T-cell reconstitution after alpha-beta-depleted transplantation in children. This clonotype was counted many times. Germline lookup yields CDR1 SGHRS and CDR2 YFSETQ. The CDR3 runs 12 residues. Trimming took 4 bases from V and 0 from J, leaving 5 bases between them. Unique molecular identifiers featured in how the TCRbeta library was prepared. MiXCR, run by TCRdb on the PCR reads, gives a single entry per CDR3 protein. The sample carries approximately 590,000 distinct CDR3 sequences, under 12% recorded once. The V call is TRBV5-1, the J call TRBJ2-7; no definite D call. Sequences were derived from PBMCs from the stem cell graft donor, sampled from the stem cell graft. The clonotype originates from a human donor who donated a stem cell graft to a child with acute myeloid leukemia. The CDR3 DNA follows: TGCGCCAGCAGCCAGGACTCCTACGAGCAGTACTTC. Protein product: CASSQDSYEQYF.